Shown below are 20 T cell receptor beta chains from a single sample sequenced in a study of CD8+CD57+ T cells in acquired aplastic anemia. Whoever was chosen for sequencing had shown CD8+CD57+ cell expansion by flow cytometry. For CDR3 and TCR beta VDJ profiling, genomic DNA was the template used. Using its own MiXCR run on the reads, TCRdb lists one record per CDR3 protein. This sample has roughly 170,000 distinct CDR3 sequences, with nearly 50% found just once. The sample comprised sorted CD4+, CD8+, or CD8+CD57+ T cells (not recorded which) from PBMCs. Source of these receptors: a human donor with aplastic anemia.

CDR3 nucleotide sequence: TGTGCCAGTAGTATGGTCACTGAAGCTTTCTTT. Its translation is CASSMVTEAFF. This rearrangement joins TRBV19 to TRBJ1-1, with D unresolved. The CDR3 is 11 residues long. Looked up from germline, CDR1 is LNHDA and CDR2 is SQIVND (reference sequence). V was clipped by 3 bases and J by 4 bases, with 3 bases between them. Drawing the rest from reference TRBV19 and TRBJ1-1, the complete variable domain is DGGITQSPKYLFRKEGQNVTLSCEQNLNHDAMYWYRQDPGQGLRLIYYSQIVNDFQKGDIAEGYSVSREKKESFPLTVTSAQKNPTAFYLCASSMVTEAFFGQGTRLTVV.

The chain uses TRBV2 and TRBJ1-2; 10 bases are shared with TRBD1. J was trimmed by 2 bases and V by 6 bases; bases with no gene match: 9. The germline gives CDR1 SNHLY, CDR2 FYNNEI. This CDR3 region has 16 residues. CDR3 region: CASSWRGTGANYGYTF. In nucleotides, the CDR3 is TGTGCCAGCAGCTGGAGGGGGACAGGGGCGAACTATGGCTACACCTTC.

The table lists this clonotype with many counts. The chain uses TRBV4-2 and TRBJ2-3; 9 nucleotides line up with TRBD2. Germline lookup yields CDR1 LGHNA and CDR2 YNFKEQ. V shed 0 bases, J shed 3 bases, and the junction held 4 bases outside the gene matches. This CDR3 region has 16 residues. CDR3: CASSQDATSGTDTQYF. As DNA, the CDR3 is TGTGCCAGCAGCCAAGATGCGACTAGCGGTACAGATACGCAGTATTTT.

This clonotype was detected many times. The genes are TRBV2 and TRBJ1-5; tentative D call: TRBD1 (5 bases). The CDR3 sequence is 14 residues long. Germline CDR1 SNHLY, CDR2 FYNNEI. Trimming took off 6 bases at V and 3 bases at J, with 12 bases between the two ends. The CDR3 here is CASSREANNQPQHF. The CDR3 bases are TGTGCCAGCAGCAGGGAGGCGAACAATCAGCCCCAGCATTTT.

The chain joins TRBV2 to TRBJ1-1; no reliable D call. CDR3 length: 13 amino acids. The germline V and J ends were trimmed by 4 bases and 0 bases, with 6 bases remaining between them. Germline CDR1 SNHLY, CDR2 FYNNEI. The CDR3: CASSGSMNTEAFF. CDR3 sequence (DNA): TGTGCCAGCAGTGGGAGCATGAACACTGAAGCTTTCTTT.

This clonotype was seen a handful of times. The chain employs TRBV10-3 and TRBJ2-3, with 9 bases that match TRBD1. The V segment lost 7 bases and the J segment 4 bases; nucleotides outside the gene matches: 9. Germline loops: CDR1 ENHRY, CDR2 SYGVKD. This CDR3 comprises 15 residues. CDR3 residues: CAITLGTGPADTQYF. CDR3 nucleotide sequence: TGTGCCATCACCTTGGGGACAGGGCCAGCAGATACGCAGTATTTT.

The rearrangement joins TRBV29-1 to TRBJ2-1; 9 bases are shared with TRBD2. Germline V CDR1 and CDR2: SQVTM, ANQGSEA. Unmatched junction bases numbered 0, after V lost 2 bases and J lost 1 base. The CDR3 runs to 14 residues. DNA of the CDR3: TGCAGCGTTGAACTAGCGGGATCCTACAATGAGCAGTTCTTC. Amino acid sequence: CSVELAGSYNEQFF.

This clonotype appeared a few times. V is TRBV20-1 and J is TRBJ2-7; D is possibly TRBD1 or TRBD2 (5 bases each). The CDR3 has 11 residues. CDR1 and CDR2 from the germline V gene are DFQATT and SNEGSKA (reference sequence). V dropped 5 bases and J dropped 4 bases, with 9 bases sitting between them. CDR3 amino acids: CSALRGYEQYF. The CDR3 bases are TGCAGTGCTCTGAGGGGATACGAGCAGTACTTC.

In its sample, this clonotype was seen many times. The chain couples TRBV10-3 to TRBJ2-5; 8 positions agree with TRBD2. Unmatched junction bases numbered 7, after V lost 3 bases and J lost 4 bases. Germline V gene data show CDR1 as ENHRY and CDR2 as SYGVKD. The CDR3 spans 15 residues. CDR3 DNA sequence: TGTGCCATCAGTGATCATAGCGGGGCCGGAGAGACCCAGTACTTC. As protein: CAISDHSGAGETQYF.

As regards this clonotype: The germline gene is not matched at one end of the junction; a read error may be the cause. The chain recombines TRBV5-4 with TRBJ1-1; TRBD1 agrees at 7 bases. The CDR3 loop spans 13 amino acids. Germline-derived CDR1 and CDR2 are SGHNT and YYREEE (reference sequence). The CDR3 DNA follows: TGTGTCAGCAGCCGGACAGGGAACACTGAAGCTTTCTTT. It is translated as CVSSRTGNTEAFF.

In this sample, this clonotype turned up many times. An end of the junction differs from the germline gene, which may be a read error. The chain has TRBV7-3 and TRBJ2-2; D unclear. Germline V gives CDR1 SGHTA, CDR2 FQGTGA. The CDR3 length is 15 residues. CDR3 nucleotides: TGTGCCAGCAGCCTAACCGGCGGTGTGGACGGGGAGCTGTTTTTT. It yields the protein CASSLTGGVDGELFF.

CDR3 sequence reads: CASSIAGGHNEQFF. CDR3 DNA sequence: TGTGCCAGCAGTATAGCGGGAGGGCACAATGAGCAGTTCTTC. The J gene is TRBJ2-1, the V gene TRBV6-4; TRBD2 aligns across 11 bases. Germline CDR1 reads MRHNA; CDR2 reads SNTAGT. The trim removed 5 bases at V and 5 bases at J, leaving 2 bases unmatched. The CDR3 runs to 14 residues.

This clonotype was counted ten times or more. This chain links TRBV19 with TRBJ1-1; the match to TRBD1 covers 7 bases. CDR3 length: 15 amino acids. Germline values: CDR1 LNHDA, CDR2 SQIVND (reference sequence). The V segment lost 4 bases and the J segment 1 base; nucleotides outside the gene matches: 6. The CDR3 here is CASSTTGVGNTEAFF. As DNA, the CDR3 is TGTGCCAGTAGTACCACAGGGGTCGGGAACACTGAAGCTTTCTTT.

This clonotype was found once. An end of the junction does not agree with germline; a read error may underlie this. In DNA, the CDR3 is TGCAGCGTCCTACTCAGGGATGTTGGCACTGAAGCTCTCTTT. Protein product: CSVLLRDVGTEALF. This chain joins TRBV29-1 and TRBJ1-1; the D gene is possibly TRBD1 (5 bases). In germline, CDR1 is SQVTM, CDR2 ANQGSEA. This CDR3 region has 14 residues.

The chain recombines TRBV2 with TRBJ2-5; 8 bases match TRBD2. Unmatched junction bases numbered 9, after V lost 10 bases and J lost 5 bases. From germline, CDR1 is SNHLY and CDR2 FYNNEI. The CDR3 sequence is 13 residues long. CDR3 DNA sequence: TGTGCCACCGCCGGCGGGAGGTGGGAGACCCAGTACTTC. It codes for CATAGGRWETQYF.

The CDR3 sequence: CASSIWTGMRDYGYTF. Here the CDR3 DNA reads TGTGCCAGTAGTATTTGGACGGGCATGAGAGACTATGGCTACACCTTC. This chain links TRBV19 with TRBJ1-2; D unresolved. Per the germline V gene, CDR1 is LNHDA and CDR2 is SQIVND (reference sequence). The CDR3 runs to 16 residues. Trimming removed 3 bases at V and 3 bases at J, with 17 bases between.

This rearrangement joins TRBV2 to TRBJ1-6; the match to TRBD1 covers 9 bases. This CDR3 is built from 15 residues. After removal of 2 bases from V and 5 bases from J, the junction contained 1 base not matched to a gene. Germline CDR1 reads SNHLY; CDR2 reads FYNNEI. The CDR3 DNA reads TGTGCCAGCAGTGAATGGGACAGGGATAATTCACCCCTCCACTTT. Translation: CASSEWDRDNSPLHF.

This clonotype appeared many times. This sequence joins TRBV4-1 and TRBJ2-5, with D perhaps TRBD1 (6 bases). Trimming took 5 bases from V and 1 from J, leaving 8 bases between them. The CDR3 runs 13 residues. Per the germline V gene, CDR1 is MGHRA and CDR2 is YSYEKL. The CDR3 loop reads CASSRDIQETQYF. The CDR3 nucleotides read TGCGCCAGCAGCAGGGACATCCAAGAGACCCAGTACTTC.

This clonotype was seen repeatedly, ten times or more. The V call is TRBV12-3 or TRBV12-4, the J call TRBJ1-6; no clear D. Trimming left V 2 bases short and J 6 bases short, with 8 bases between. This CDR3 is built from 14 residues. The chain's CDR3 is CASSLTDLNSPLHF. The CDR3 DNA reads as TGTGCCAGCAGTTTAACAGACCTTAATTCACCCCTCCACTTT.

The rearrangement links TRBV20-1 to TRBJ2-7, with D unresolved. This CDR3 comprises 13 residues. V dropped 0 bases and J dropped 0 bases, with 6 bases sitting between them. Germline V gene data show CDR1 as DFQATT and CDR2 as SNEGSKA (reference sequence). CDR3 loop: CSARDASSYEQYF. CDR3 coding DNA: TGCAGTGCTAGAGATGCTAGCTCCTACGAGCAGTACTTC.